These 2 T cell receptor beta chains originate from one sample sequenced in a study of T cells after yellow fever vaccination. TCRdb reanalysed the 5' RACE reads using MiXCR and keeps one entry per CDR3 protein. The sample has 250,000 or so distinct CDR3 sequences, about 3.7% seen once. This specimen consisted of PBMCs, obtained 15 days after the yellow fever booster vaccination. The origin of the receptors is a man aged 18 to 29 who received the YFV17D yellow fever vaccine.

The table lists this clonotype with many counts. The chain carries TRBV14 and TRBJ1-4, with 7 bases that match TRBD1. The V gene's germline CDR1 is SGHDN and CDR2 FVKESK. The CDR3 runs 17 residues. With V trimmed by 2 bases and J by 2 bases, 8 bases remained unmatched. The CDR3 loop is CASSQTGVLGTNEKLFF. CDR3 DNA sequence: TGTGCCAGCAGCCAAACAGGGGTTCTCGGGACTAATGAAAAACTGTTTTTT.

In its sample, this clonotype was seen many times. CDR3 region: CAVGSSDQETQYF. In DNA form, the CDR3 reads TGTGCCGTGGGTTCTAGCGACCAAGAGACCCAGTACTTC. This chain uses TRBV10-3 with TRBJ2-5; D might be TRBD2 (6 bases). V gave up 11 bases and J gave up 0 bases, with 13 bases separating them. The germline V gene encodes CDR1 ENHRY and CDR2 SYGVKD. This CDR3 contains 13 residues.